A selection of T cell receptor beta chains follows, all from one sample in a study of blood T cell repertoires in COVID-19. Generated by immunoSEQ multiplex PCR, the TCRdb table keeps only in-frame clones and is missing some. The sample shows under 250,000 clones, 82% of them seen only once. Specimen: peripheral blood. Receptor source: a woman between 18 and 29 years old with acute or convalescent COVID-19. Each CDR3 is given with its conserved first and last residue. The order of the fields is V gene, J gene, D gene, clone size, CDR3 DNA, CDR3 protein. The D gene is left open where the match is weak. Size tells how often a clone was seen (once, few, many) or the class of an expanded clone, and some rows leave it out.

v_call: TRBV30; j_call: TRBJ2-3; d_call: TRBD2; clone_size: -; cdr3_nt: TGTGCCTGGAGCCTCAAACTAGCGGCCCTCACAGATACGCAGTATTTT; cdr3_aa: CAWSLKLAALTDTQYF
v_call: TRBV5-4; j_call: TRBJ2-1; d_call: TRBD2; clone_size: -; cdr3_nt: TGTGCCAGCAGCTTGGCAACTAGCGGGGCTGAGCAGTTCTTC; cdr3_aa: CASSLATSGAEQFF
v_call: TRBV4-1; j_call: TRBJ2-7; d_call: TRBD2; clone_size: many; cdr3_nt: TGCGCCAGCAGCCGGAGATTGGAGCGGGGCTACGAGCAGTACTTC; cdr3_aa: CASSRRLERGYEQYF
v_call: TRBV7-9; j_call: TRBJ1-2; d_call: -; clone_size: -; cdr3_nt: TGTGCCAGCAGCCCCGGGTCGCCTTTGGGCTACACCTTC; cdr3_aa: CASSPGSPLGYTF
v_call: TRBV15; j_call: TRBJ2-2; d_call: -; clone_size: -; cdr3_nt: TGTGCCACCAGCAGAGTTACTAGCTGGACCGGGGAGCTGTTTTTT; cdr3_aa: CATSRVTSWTGELFF
v_call: TRBV5-1; j_call: TRBJ1-2; d_call: -; clone_size: -; cdr3_nt: TGCGCCAGCAGAAATGACCCGCGGAACTATGGCTACACCTTC; cdr3_aa: CASRNDPRNYGYTF
v_call: TRBV19; j_call: TRBJ1-1; d_call: TRBD1; clone_size: -; cdr3_nt: TGTGCCAGTAGTATGGGACAGGGGTACACTGAAGCTTTCTTT; cdr3_aa: CASSMGQGYTEAFF
v_call: TRBV5-4; j_call: TRBJ2-3; d_call: TRBD2; clone_size: -; cdr3_nt: TGTGCCAGCACCTCTGCGACTAGCGGCACAGATACGCAGTATTTT; cdr3_aa: CASTSATSGTDTQYF
v_call: TRBV30; j_call: TRBJ2-2; d_call: TRBD1; clone_size: -; cdr3_nt: TGTGCCTGGAGTACACTCCTGACAGGGACCGGGGAGCTGTTTTTT; cdr3_aa: CAWSTLLTGTGELFF
v_call: TRBV5-6; j_call: TRBJ1-2; d_call: -; clone_size: -; cdr3_nt: TGTGCCAGCAGCTTTGGGGAGCTAAGGTATGGCTACACCTTC; cdr3_aa: CASSFGELRYGYTF
v_call: TRBV7-6; j_call: TRBJ2-7; d_call: TRBD2; clone_size: -; cdr3_nt: TGTGCCAGCAGTCCCGGACTAGCGGGAGTCTCCTACGAGCAGTACTTC; cdr3_aa: CASSPGLAGVSYEQYF
v_call: TRBV5-1; j_call: TRBJ2-5; d_call: TRBD2; clone_size: -; cdr3_nt: TGCGCCAGCAGCCACACTAGCGGGAGTGAAGAGACCCAGTACTTC; cdr3_aa: CASSHTSGSEETQYF
v_call: TRBV6-1; j_call: TRBJ1-3; d_call: -; clone_size: -; cdr3_nt: TGTGCCAGCAGTGATCTCAGTCGCCGCACCATATATTTT; cdr3_aa: CASSDLSRRTIYF
v_call: TRBV28; j_call: TRBJ2-7; d_call: TRBD2; clone_size: -; cdr3_nt: TGTGCCAGCAGCCAAGGACTAGCGGGTCTTTCCTACGAGCAGTACTTC; cdr3_aa: CASSQGLAGLSYEQYF
v_call: TRBV18; j_call: TRBJ1-6; d_call: TRBD1; clone_size: -; cdr3_nt: TGTGCCAGCTCATTAGGGACAGGGGCCAATTCACCCCTCCACTTT; cdr3_aa: CASSLGTGANSPLHF
v_call: TRBV2; j_call: TRBJ2-3; d_call: TRBD2; clone_size: -; cdr3_nt: TGTGCCAGCACCCTACTCCTAGGACTAGCGGGAGATTTGACAGATACGCAGTATTTT; cdr3_aa: CASTLLLGLAGDLTDTQYF
v_call: TRBV10-3; j_call: TRBJ1-4; d_call: -; clone_size: -; cdr3_nt: TGTGCCATCAGTGAGCCCCCCGCGACAGAAAAACTGTTTTTT; cdr3_aa: CAISEPPATEKLFF
v_call: TRBV13; j_call: TRBJ2-1; d_call: TRBD1; clone_size: -; cdr3_nt: TGTGCCAGCAGCCTTACAGGGGCAGAGGGCAATGAGCAGTTCTTC; cdr3_aa: CASSLTGAEGNEQFF
v_call: TRBV15; j_call: TRBJ2-1; d_call: -; clone_size: -; cdr3_nt: TGTGCCACCAGCAGAGAATCAAGGGGTGATGAGCAGTTCTTC; cdr3_aa: CATSRESRGDEQFF
v_call: TRBV27; j_call: TRBJ2-1; d_call: -; clone_size: -; cdr3_nt: TGTGCCAGCAGTACCACAGGGATAAATGAGCAGTTCTTC; cdr3_aa: CASSTTGINEQFF
v_call: TRBV18; j_call: TRBJ1-2; d_call: -; clone_size: -; cdr3_nt: TGTGCCAGCTCACCACTCAGGGCCCTGGAATATGGCTACACCTTC; cdr3_aa: CASSPLRALEYGYTF
v_call: TRBV3-1/TRBV3-2; j_call: TRBJ1-3; d_call: -; clone_size: few; cdr3_nt: TGTGCCAGCAGCCCTCACGGGGAGCTAAACACCATATATTTT; cdr3_aa: CASSPHGELNTIYF
v_call: TRBV3-1/TRBV3-2; j_call: TRBJ2-7; d_call: -; clone_size: -; cdr3_nt: TGTGCCAGCAGCCAAGTCAAGCTCTCCTACGAGCAGTACTTC; cdr3_aa: CASSQVKLSYEQYF
v_call: TRBV7-2; j_call: TRBJ2-5; d_call: TRBD2; clone_size: -; cdr3_nt: TGTGCCAGCAGCCCCATCCCCAGCGGGAGGGCCGCGGAGACCCAGTACTTC; cdr3_aa: CASSPIPSGRAAETQYF
v_call: TRBV5-1; j_call: TRBJ2-5; d_call: -; clone_size: -; cdr3_nt: TGCGCCAGCAGCTTTCCCCCTTGGGGAGACCAAGAGACCCAGTACTTC; cdr3_aa: CASSFPPWGDQETQYF
v_call: TRBV5-1; j_call: TRBJ1-1; d_call: TRBD1; clone_size: -; cdr3_nt: TGCGCCAGCAGCGACGGACAGGGGATGAACACTGAAGCTTTCTTT; cdr3_aa: CASSDGQGMNTEAFF
v_call: TRBV4-3; j_call: TRBJ1-1; d_call: -; clone_size: -; cdr3_nt: TGCGCCAGCAGCCAAGGTTTCAGCGGCACTGAAGCTTTCTTT; cdr3_aa: CASSQGFSGTEAFF
v_call: TRBV19; j_call: TRBJ2-7; d_call: TRBD1; clone_size: -; cdr3_nt: TGTGCCAGTAGTCAGGACAGGGAAAGAGGAGAGCAGTACTTC; cdr3_aa: CASSQDRERGEQYF
v_call: TRBV2; j_call: TRBJ2-2; d_call: TRBD1; clone_size: -; cdr3_nt: TGTGCCAGCAGTGAAGCCGGGACAGGGGGCAGGAACACCGGGGAGCTGTTTTTT; cdr3_aa: CASSEAGTGGRNTGELFF
v_call: TRBV14; j_call: TRBJ2-5; d_call: TRBD2; clone_size: -; cdr3_nt: TGTGCCAGCAGCCAAGGGGGGGGTACCCGACAAGAGACCCAGTACTTC; cdr3_aa: CASSQGGGTRQETQYF
v_call: TRBV29-1; j_call: TRBJ1-1; d_call: -; clone_size: -; cdr3_nt: TGCAGCGTGAGAGAGAGACATGAAGCTTTCTTT; cdr3_aa: CSVRERHEAFF
v_call: TRBV3-1/TRBV3-2; j_call: TRBJ2-2; d_call: -; clone_size: few; cdr3_nt: TGTGCCACCACGCTAGATACCGGGGAGCTGTTTTTT; cdr3_aa: CATTLDTGELFF
v_call: TRBV6-6; j_call: TRBJ1-2; d_call: -; clone_size: -; cdr3_nt: TGTGCCAGCAGTTACGACTACTATGGCTACACCTTC; cdr3_aa: CASSYDYYGYTF
v_call: TRBV28; j_call: TRBJ1-2; d_call: -; clone_size: few; cdr3_nt: TGTGCCAGCAGTTTACAACAGACAGGAAACTATGGCTACACCTTC; cdr3_aa: CASSLQQTGNYGYTF
v_call: TRBV4-1; j_call: TRBJ2-3; d_call: TRBD2; clone_size: -; cdr3_nt: TGCGCCAGCAGCCAAGATAGCCGGGCGGGAGTGGGGACGCAGTATTTT; cdr3_aa: CASSQDSRAGVGTQYF
v_call: TRBV9; j_call: TRBJ1-1; d_call: -; clone_size: -; cdr3_nt: TGTGCCAGCACTCCCTTAGGACAGCAGAACACTGAAGCTTTCTTT; cdr3_aa: CASTPLGQQNTEAFF
v_call: TRBV7-2; j_call: TRBJ1-2; d_call: TRBD1; clone_size: few; cdr3_nt: TGTGCCAGCGCACAGGGGAAAGGTGATGGCTACACCTTC; cdr3_aa: CASAQGKGDGYTF
v_call: TRBV30; j_call: TRBJ1-3; d_call: TRBD1; clone_size: -; cdr3_nt: TGTGCCTGGGGACGACAGGGGAGCTCTGGAAACACCATATATTTT; cdr3_aa: CAWGRQGSSGNTIYF
v_call: TRBV4-3; j_call: TRBJ2-7; d_call: -; clone_size: -; cdr3_nt: TGCGCCAGCAGCCAAGGGCTCGGAGCGGGCCTCTACGAGCAGTACTTC; cdr3_aa: CASSQGLGAGLYEQYF
v_call: TRBV7-2; j_call: TRBJ2-1; d_call: TRBD2; clone_size: once; cdr3_nt: TGTGCCAGCAGCCACAACCCTAGCGGGAGATCCTACAATGAGCAGTTCTTC; cdr3_aa: CASSHNPSGRSYNEQFF
v_call: TRBV7-8; j_call: TRBJ2-1; d_call: TRBD2; clone_size: once; cdr3_nt: TGTGCCAGCAGCTTGAGCGGGAGAGGGAACAATGAGCAGTTCTTC; cdr3_aa: CASSLSGRGNNEQFF
v_call: TRBV2; j_call: TRBJ2-1; d_call: TRBD1; clone_size: -; cdr3_nt: TGTGCCAGCAGTCAAGAGACAGGGCATAAGTTCTTC; cdr3_aa: CASSQETGHKFF
v_call: TRBV16; j_call: TRBJ1-5; d_call: -; clone_size: -; cdr3_nt: TGTGCCAGCAGCCATGTGGAGGATAGCAATCAGCCCCAGCATTTT; cdr3_aa: CASSHVEDSNQPQHF